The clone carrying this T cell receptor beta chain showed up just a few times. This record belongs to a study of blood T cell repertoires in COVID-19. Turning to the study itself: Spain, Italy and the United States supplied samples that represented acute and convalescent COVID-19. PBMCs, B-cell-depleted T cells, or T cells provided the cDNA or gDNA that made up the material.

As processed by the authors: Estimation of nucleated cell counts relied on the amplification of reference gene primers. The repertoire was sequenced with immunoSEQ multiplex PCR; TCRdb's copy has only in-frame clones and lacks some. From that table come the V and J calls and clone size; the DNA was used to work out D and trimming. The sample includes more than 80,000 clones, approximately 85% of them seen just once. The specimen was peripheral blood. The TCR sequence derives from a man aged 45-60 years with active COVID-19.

The CDR3: CASSPFTGVGEQYF. The DNA of the CDR3 is TGTGCCAGCAGCCCTTTTACAGGGGTCGGTGAGCAGTACTTC. The chain carries TRBV7-7 and TRBJ2-7; 7 nucleotides align to TRBD1. In germline, CDR1 is SSHAT, CDR2 FNYEAQ (reference sequence). V shed 5 bases and J 7 bases; nucleotides not matched to a gene: 11. The CDR3 spans 14 residues.